The T cell receptor (beta chain) under discussion was sequenced for a study of T cell responses to AZD1222 COVID-19 vaccine. Clones were read by immunoSEQ multiplex PCR, and TCRdb kept only the in-frame ones, dropping some. The table records roughly 130,000 clones, roughly 88% of them present only once. The CDR3 covers 14 residues. Trimming removed 0 bases at V and 6 bases at J, with 8 bases between. Germline V gene sequence: CDR1 MNHEY, CDR2 SMNVEV (reference sequence). The receptor's source is an adult in good health. The specimen comprised peripheral blood, sampled on day 0 of MenACWY control vaccination. This chain links TRBV27 with TRBJ2-2; D gene unclear. The CDR3 DNA follows: TGTGCCAGCAGTTTATCGACCCCTTCCGGGGAGCTGTTTTTT. Translation gives CASSLSTPSGELFF.